These T cell receptor beta chains were read from a single sample in a study of T cell responses to AZD1222 COVID-19 vaccine. Clones were read by immunoSEQ multiplex PCR, and TCRdb kept only the in-frame ones, dropping some. Of about 80,000 clones in the sample, 80% to 90% were seen once. The specimen was peripheral blood, collected 28 days after the second AZD1222 dose. The receptors here all came from an adult who received the AZD1222 COVID-19 vaccine. The CDR3 runs from the conserved cysteine through the conserved F or W. Each record gives: J gene, V gene, D gene, clone size, CDR3 DNA, CDR3 protein. A D gene is named only where the DNA matches it firmly. A clone size is listed for some rows: how often the clone was seen (once, few, many), or a class if it is expanded.

J: TRBJ2-5
V: TRBV5-4
D: .
size: .
DNA: TGTGCCAGCAGCCAGAAGTCCGGGGGTGGGGAGACCCAGTACTTC
CDR3: CASSQKSGGGETQYF

J: TRBJ2-4
V: TRBV10-1
D: .
size: .
DNA: TGCGCCAGCAGTGTTACCCTCGGCATTCAGTACTTC
CDR3: CASSVTLGIQYF

J: TRBJ2-3
V: TRBV7-8
D: .
size: .
DNA: TGTGCCAGCAGGAAGAACCAGGCCTCAGATACGCAGTATTTT
CDR3: CASRKNQASDTQYF

J: TRBJ2-6
V: TRBV12-3/TRBV12-4
D: .
size: .
DNA: TGTGCCAGCAGGGAGACAGGGGCCAACGTCCTGACTTTC
CDR3: CASRETGANVLTF

J: TRBJ2-5
V: TRBV6-6
D: TRBD2
size: .
DNA: TGTGCCAGCAGTTATGGGCCTAGCGGGGTTGAAGAGACCCAGTACTTC
CDR3: CASSYGPSGVEETQYF

J: TRBJ1-2
V: TRBV6-5
D: .
size: .
DNA: TGTGCCAGCAGTCCTCAGACAGCCTATGGCTACACCTTC
CDR3: CASSPQTAYGYTF

J: TRBJ1-1
V: TRBV7-9
D: TRBD1
size: .
DNA: TGTGCCAGCAGCACCAAGGGACAGGGTAACACTGAAGCTTTCTTT
CDR3: CASSTKGQGNTEAFF

J: TRBJ2-2
V: TRBV5-6
D: .
size: .
DNA: TGTGCCAGCAGCTACACCGGGGAGCTGTTTTTT
CDR3: CASSYTGELFF

J: TRBJ1-4
V: TRBV5-4
D: TRBD1
size: .
DNA: TGTGCCAGCAGCCATGGGAAACAGGGGGCAACGGAAAAACTGTTTTTT
CDR3: CASSHGKQGATEKLFF

J: TRBJ1-1
V: TRBV6-6
D: TRBD1
size: .
DNA: TGTGCCAGCAGTCGAAGCCGGGACAGGGCCATGAACACTGAAGCTTTCTTT
CDR3: CASSRSRDRAMNTEAFF

J: TRBJ2-3
V: TRBV24-1
D: .
size: .
DNA: TGTGCCACCAGTGATTTGCGCTTTGGGGGCACAGATACGCAGTATTTT
CDR3: CATSDLRFGGTDTQYF

J: TRBJ1-2
V: TRBV19
D: .
size: .
DNA: TGTGCCAGTAGTGAAAACAGGGACGGCTACACCTTC
CDR3: CASSENRDGYTF

J: TRBJ1-5
V: TRBV7-8
D: .
size: .
DNA: TGTGCCAGTCCCGAGGGGAGTAGCAATCAGCCCCAGCATTTT
CDR3: CASPEGSSNQPQHF

J: TRBJ1-2
V: TRBV11-2
D: .
size: .
DNA: TGTGCCAGCAGCCCCAACGGCCCTGGCTACACCTTC
CDR3: CASSPNGPGYTF

J: TRBJ1-5
V: TRBV19
D: TRBD1
size: .
DNA: TGTGCCAGTAGCGACAGGGGGCAAAGCAATCAGCCCCAGCATTTT
CDR3: CASSDRGQSNQPQHF

J: TRBJ1-1
V: TRBV6-4
D: TRBD1
size: .
DNA: TGTGCCAGCAGTGCAGGGGGATATACTGAAGCTTTCTTT
CDR3: CASSAGGYTEAFF

J: TRBJ2-7
V: TRBV7-6
D: TRBD2
size: few
DNA: TGTGCCAGCAGCGGAGGCGGGGGCGAGCAGTACTTC
CDR3: CASSGGGGEQYF

J: TRBJ2-2
V: TRBV4-2
D: .
size: .
DNA: TGTGCCAGCAGCCAAGTTTTAGGCGGGGAGCTGTTTTTT
CDR3: CASSQVLGGELFF

J: TRBJ2-1
V: TRBV7-9
D: TRBD1
size: .
DNA: TGTGCCAGCAGCGTCCGGGACAGGGGCAATGAGCAGTTCTTC
CDR3: CASSVRDRGNEQFF

J: TRBJ1-4
V: TRBV24-1
D: TRBD1
size: .
DNA: TGTGCCACCTCGGGACAGGGGGTTGAAAAACTGTTTTTT
CDR3: CATSGQGVEKLFF

J: TRBJ1-4
V: TRBV6-5
D: .
size: .
DNA: TGTGCCAGCAGACCTGACAATAGTGAAAAACTGTTTTTT
CDR3: CASRPDNSEKLFF

J: TRBJ2-6
V: TRBV5-4
D: .
size: once
DNA: TGTGCCAGCAGCTTTTTGGGGCCGGGGGCCAACGTCCTGACTTTC
CDR3: CASSFLGPGANVLTF

J: TRBJ1-2
V: TRBV7-9
D: TRBD1
size: .
DNA: TGTGCCAGCAGCTTAACGGCAGGGGGGGCCTATGGCTACACCTTC
CDR3: CASSLTAGGAYGYTF

J: TRBJ2-1
V: TRBV7-2
D: .
size: .
DNA: TGTGCCAGCAGCGCCTGGGACCGGGAGCAGTTCTTC
CDR3: CASSAWDREQFF

J: TRBJ1-4
V: TRBV4-2
D: .
size: .
DNA: TGTGCCAGCAGCCCTGATTTCGACAGGATAAGTGAAAAACTGTTTTTT
CDR3: CASSPDFDRISEKLFF

J: TRBJ2-1
V: TRBV6-6
D: TRBD1
size: once
DNA: TGTGCCAGTGGAGTCAGGGGGATTGCAGGGCATGAGCAGTTCTTC
CDR3: CASGVRGIAGHEQFF

J: TRBJ1-2
V: TRBV30
D: .
size: once
DNA: TGTGCCTGGAGTAGGGTGGCAGATGGCTGGAGGTGGTATGGCTACACCTTC
CDR3: CAWSRVADGWRWYGYTF

J: TRBJ2-3
V: TRBV6-5
D: TRBD2
size: .
DNA: TGTGCCAGCAGTTACGGCGGGACTAGCGGGGTCTATACGCAGTATTTT
CDR3: CASSYGGTSGVYTQYF

J: TRBJ1-6
V: TRBV2
D: .
size: medium-sized
DNA: TGTGCCAGCAGTCTCCCCGGGGTGATGGATTCACCCCTCCACTTT
CDR3: CASSLPGVMDSPLHF

J: TRBJ2-3
V: TRBV9
D: TRBD2
size: .
DNA: TGTGCCAGCAGCCTCAGACTAGCGGCGGCCGATACGCAGTATTTT
CDR3: CASSLRLAAADTQYF

J: TRBJ1-2
V: TRBV2
D: .
size: .
DNA: TGTGCCAGCAGTGGACTTTCAGGGAACTATGGCTACACCTTC
CDR3: CASSGLSGNYGYTF

J: TRBJ2-7
V: TRBV6-5
D: .
size: .
DNA: TGTGCCAGCAGTTACTCCGGAGGGCAGCATCCCTACGAGCAGTACTTC
CDR3: CASSYSGGQHPYEQYF

J: TRBJ2-1
V: TRBV5-1
D: TRBD2
size: .
DNA: TGCGCCAGCAGCCAGACTAGCGGGGGGGCCAATGAGCAGTTCTTC
CDR3: CASSQTSGGANEQFF

J: TRBJ1-5
V: TRBV6-6
D: .
size: .
DNA: TGTGCCAGCACCCCTGACAGAAGCAATCAGCCCCAGCATTTT
CDR3: CASTPDRSNQPQHF

J: TRBJ2-3
V: TRBV28
D: TRBD1
size: .
DNA: TGTGCCAGCACCCGGGACAGGGCAGATACGCAGTATTTT
CDR3: CASTRDRADTQYF

J: TRBJ1-1
V: TRBV27
D: TRBD1
size: .
DNA: TGTGCCAGCAGGAGACAGGGAGACACTGAAGCTTTCTTT
CDR3: CASRRQGDTEAFF

J: TRBJ2-1
V: TRBV2
D: TRBD2
size: .
DNA: TGTGCCAGCAGTGAAGCGCCAGGCGGGGGGGCGAATGAGCAGTTCTTC
CDR3: CASSEAPGGGANEQFF

J: TRBJ2-7
V: TRBV5-4
D: TRBD1
size: .
DNA: TGTGCCAGCAGCTTGACAGGGGTCGACGAGCAGTACTTC
CDR3: CASSLTGVDEQYF

J: TRBJ1-5
V: TRBV19
D: .
size: .
DNA: TGTGCCAGTAGAACACAGAGCAATCAGCCCCAGCATTTT
CDR3: CASRTQSNQPQHF

J: TRBJ2-1
V: TRBV5-3
D: .
size: .
DNA: TGTGCCAGAAGCCCCTCTCGGGCCCATCTAATCTTC
CDR3: CARSPSRAHLIF

J: TRBJ1-4
V: TRBV3-1/TRBV3-2
D: TRBD1
size: .
DNA: TGTGCCAGCAGCCAACCCGGGACAGCTATTAATGAAAAACTGTTTTTT
CDR3: CASSQPGTAINEKLFF

J: TRBJ2-1
V: TRBV19
D: TRBD2
size: .
DNA: TGTGCCAGTATGGATGTTCGGGGGGGGTCCTACAATGAGCAGTTCTTC
CDR3: CASMDVRGGSYNEQFF

J: TRBJ2-7
V: TRBV5-8
D: .
size: .
DNA: TGTGCCAGCAGCTCTCCCGGGAGAAGGGACGAGCAGTACTTC
CDR3: CASSSPGRRDEQYF

J: TRBJ1-1
V: TRBV12-3/TRBV12-4
D: .
size: .
DNA: TGTGCCAGCAGTTTATCTGGGACTGAAGCTTTCTTT
CDR3: CASSLSGTEAFF

J: TRBJ2-5
V: TRBV4-1
D: TRBD1
size: .
DNA: TGCGCCAGCAGCCATCACAGGGGGCGCGGGGAGACCCAGTACTTC
CDR3: CASSHHRGRGETQYF

J: TRBJ2-3
V: TRBV5-1
D: TRBD2
size: .
DNA: TGCGCCAGCAGCTCCGGGACTAGCGGGTCGGCAGATACGCAGTATTTT
CDR3: CASSSGTSGSADTQYF